Below, one TCR beta chain is given with its context. The antigen is not known. This entry belongs to a study of shared clonotypes between healthy human individuals. Notes on the study in general: For naive CD4 cells, roughly 5% of clonotypes were shared across a few donors. Unshared clonotypes carried lower generation probabilities than those common to all four donors.

Trimming cost V 6 bases and J 7 bases, with 7 bases left between them. The length of the CDR3 is 11 residues. Germline loops: CDR1 MNHEY, CDR2 SVGAGI. It was CD45RO-negative cells, positively selected for CCR7, that made up naive CD8 cells, with terminally differentiated effector memory CD45RA+ cells excluded. None of the donors, who were healthy HIV-negative adults, had recently had acute infections or vaccinations. Profiled with immunoSEQ multiplex PCR; TCRdb holds only in-frame clones, not every one. The sample lists just over 2,000,000 clones; less than 95% were seen once. The sequenced sample was naive CD8+ T cells sorted from blood. The sequence was obtained from a man aged 18 to 30 in good health. The J gene is TRBJ1-3, the V gene TRBV6-5; unclear D gene. CDR3 coding DNA: TGTGCCAGCAGCCTATTGAACACCATATATTTT. Translation gives CASSLLNTIYF.